The 11 T cell receptor beta chains below come from one sample, sequenced in a study of resident and recirculating memory T cells in vitiligo. Profiling relied on immunoSEQ multiplex PCR, and the TCRdb table lists in-frame clones only, not all of them. The sample has tens of thousands of clones, about 92% seen once. Sequences were obtained from blood. Receptors were obtained from a male donor with vitiligo.

The genes are TRBV11-3 and TRBJ1-2; TRBD1 aligns across 7 bases. This CDR3 has 13 amino acids. Germline V gives CDR1 SGHNT, CDR2 YENEEA. V was clipped by 3 bases and J by 5 bases; unmatched bases: 3. CDR3 amino acids: CASSFRGSYGYTF. Here the CDR3 DNA reads TGTGCCAGCAGCTTCAGGGGGTCGTATGGCTACACCTTC. Based on the CDR3 plus reference TRBV11-3 and TRBJ1-2, the full variable domain is EAGVVQSPRYKIIEKKQPVAFWCNPISGHNTLYWYLQNLGQGPELLIRYENEEAVDDSQLPKDRFSAERLKGVDSTLKIQPAELGDSAVYLCASSFRGSYGYTFGSGTRLTVV.

This chain joins TRBV2 and TRBJ2-5; TRBD2 matches at 11 bases. Germline lookup yields CDR1 SNHLY and CDR2 FYNNEI. The CDR3 has 14 residues. V lost 6 bases, J lost 4 bases, and 4 bases stayed unmatched. CDR3 nucleotides: TGTGCCAGCAGGCTCGGGACTAGCGGAGAGACCCAGTACTTC. Amino acid sequence: CASRLGTSGETQYF.

The chain has TRBV7-3 and TRBJ1-1; tentatively, D is TRBD1 (5 bases). V dropped 0 bases and J dropped 1 base, with 9 bases sitting between them. Germline V lookup: CDR1 SGHTA, CDR2 FQGTGA. This CDR3 has 15 amino acids. This chain's CDR3 is CASSLTRGTNTEAFF. The CDR3 nucleotides are TGTGCCAGCAGCTTAACTAGGGGAACGAACACTGAAGCTTTCTTT.

V is TRBV7-3 and J is TRBJ2-1, with TRBD2 matching 7 bases. The trim removed 4 bases at V and 2 bases at J, leaving 5 bases unmatched. This CDR3 has 15 amino acids. Germline V gene sequence: CDR1 SGHTA, CDR2 FQGTGA. This chain's CDR3 is CASSSRAGPYNEQFF. Written as DNA, the CDR3 is TGTGCCAGCAGCTCCCGAGCGGGGCCCTACAATGAGCAGTTCTTC.

J is TRBJ2-1 and V is TRBV11-2; a weak D match, TRBD2 (5 bases). The CDR3 totals 15 residues. Per germline, CDR1 SGHAT and CDR2 FQNNGV. V was clipped by 2 bases and J by 8 bases, with 16 bases between them. CDR3: CASSLLRGSLYEQFF. In DNA form, the CDR3 reads TGTGCCAGCAGCTTATTGCGAGGGAGTTTGTATGAGCAGTTCTTC. The entire variable domain, with the rest obtained from reference TRBV11-2 and TRBJ2-1, is as follows: EAGVAQSPRYKIIEKRQSVAFWCNPISGHATLYWYQQILGQGPKLLIQFQNNGVVDDSQLPKDRFSAERLKGVDSTLKIQPAKLEDSAVYLCASSLLRGSLYEQFFGPGTRLTVL.

The chain recombines TRBV4-3 with TRBJ2-5; 8 bases fit TRBD2. The CDR3 is 15 residues long. Germline assignment: CDR1 LGHNA and CDR2 YSLEER. V was clipped by 1 base and J by 4 bases; unmatched bases: 5. CDR3 sequence: CASSQGSGVRETQYF. CDR3 DNA sequence: TGCGCCAGCAGCCAAGGTAGCGGGGTCCGAGAGACCCAGTACTTC.

CDR3 amino acids: CATSRDLVPGKMNTEAFF. As DNA, the CDR3 is TGTGCCACCAGCAGAGATCTCGTGCCGGGGAAAATGAACACTGAAGCTTTCTTT. The V call is TRBV15, the J call TRBJ1-1; D unclear. Germline CDR1 and CDR2: LNHNV and YYDKDF (reference sequence). The CDR3 has 18 residues. V shed 0 bases and J shed 0 bases, with 17 bases lying between them.

V gene TRBV2 combines with J gene TRBJ2-2, with 8 positions matching TRBD2. CDR3 length: 17 amino acids. V was clipped by 2 bases and J by 5 bases; unmatched bases: 10. The germline gives CDR1 SNHLY, CDR2 FYNNEI. CDR3 protein: CASSENPGGPGTGELFF. The DNA for the CDR3 is TGTGCCAGCAGTGAAAACCCGGGAGGGCCGGGAACCGGGGAGCTGTTTTTT.

This clone was seen once. The chain is built from TRBV2 and TRBJ2-5; 15 bases agree with TRBD2. Matching the DNA end better, TRBJ2-7 makes the J call doubtful. Germline V gene data show CDR1 as SNHLY and CDR2 as FYNNEI. This CDR3 has 16 amino acids. This CDR3 reads CASSEAGTSGRTEQYF. CDR3 in DNA: TGTGCCAGCAGTGAAGCGGGGACTAGCGGGAGGACCGAGCAGTACTTC.

This clone showed up just once. This sequence joins TRBV6-8 and TRBJ2-7, with 10 bases matching TRBD1. The length of the CDR3 is 15 residues. Trimming took 5 bases from V and 4 from J; bases not matched to a gene: 8. Germline CDR1 is MNHGY and CDR2 is SAAAGT. CDR3 in DNA: TGTGCCAGCAGTAGACAGGGGGCATTGGCGTACGAGCAGTACTTC. Amino acid sequence: CASSRQGALAYEQYF.

The chain uses TRBV6-5 and TRBJ2-5; a weak D match, TRBD1 (7 bases). The germline V gene has CDR1 MNHEY and CDR2 SVGAGI. V was pared by 8 bases and J by 4 bases, with 17 bases between. The CDR3 covers 14 residues. The CDR3 is CASAKRQGGETQYF. The DNA for the CDR3 is TGTGCCAGCGCAAAAAGACAGGGAGGAGAGACCCAGTACTTC.